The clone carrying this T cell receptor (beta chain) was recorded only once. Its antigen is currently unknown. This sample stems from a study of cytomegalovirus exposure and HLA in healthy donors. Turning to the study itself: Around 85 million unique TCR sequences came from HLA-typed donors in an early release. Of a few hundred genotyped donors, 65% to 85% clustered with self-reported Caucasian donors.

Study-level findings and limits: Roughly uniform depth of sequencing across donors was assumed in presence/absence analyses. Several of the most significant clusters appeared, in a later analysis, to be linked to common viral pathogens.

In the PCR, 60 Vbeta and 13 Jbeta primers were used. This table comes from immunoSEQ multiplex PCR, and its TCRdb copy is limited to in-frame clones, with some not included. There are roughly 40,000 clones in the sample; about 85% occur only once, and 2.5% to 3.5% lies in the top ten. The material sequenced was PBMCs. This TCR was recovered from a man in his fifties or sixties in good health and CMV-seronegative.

In DNA, the CDR3 is TGTGCCAGCAGGCCGGGACAGGGTTATCACGAGCAGTACTTC. Protein sequence: CASRPGQGYHEQYF. The chain couples TRBV28 to TRBJ2-7, with TRBD1 identical over 9 bases. V lost 6 bases, J lost 5 bases, and 8 bases stayed unmatched. Germline V gene sequence: CDR1 MDHEN, CDR2 SYDVKM. This CDR3 spans 14 amino acids.